The 8 T cell receptor beta chains presented below share a single source sample, sequenced in a study of cytomegalovirus exposure and HLA in healthy donors. It was with 60 Vbeta and 13 Jbeta primers that the PCR ran. The table came from immunoSEQ multiplex PCR; TCRdb's copy has only in-frame clones and leaves some out. The sample lists 150,000 to 200,000 clones, under 85% occurring once. The sample consisted of PBMCs. The receptors come from a woman aged 30 to 39 in good health and CMV-seronegative.

The genes are TRBV4-2 and TRBJ2-7; a possible D gene is TRBD2 (6 bases). Deletions cut 3 bases from V and 6 bases from J, with 12 bases between. CDR3 length equals 13 residues. Germline values: CDR1 LGHNA, CDR2 YNFKEQ. Written as DNA, the CDR3 is TGTGCCAGCAGCCAGGGGTCGGAGGGCGAGCAGTACTTC. Translated, it gives CASSQGSEGEQYF.

The chain employs TRBV7-9 and TRBJ2-1; 14 bases map to TRBD2. There are 14 residues in the CDR3. Germline CDR1 is SEHNR and CDR2 is FQNEAQ (reference sequence). V shed 5 bases, J shed 9 bases, and the junction held 3 bases outside the gene matches. In nucleotides, the CDR3 is TGTGCCAGCAGCCCGGGACTAGCGGGGGTTGAGCAGTTCTTC. This gives the protein CASSPGLAGVEQFF.

The rearrangement joins TRBV9 to TRBJ2-3; the match to TRBD2 covers 12 bases. CDR1 and CDR2 (germline): SGDLS, YYNGEE. Losses at the gene ends were 1 base for V and 0 bases for J; bases not matched to a gene: 6. This CDR3 has 18 amino acids. The CDR3 reads CASSVRLAGGLSTDTQYF. The CDR3 bases are TGTGCCAGCAGCGTAAGGCTAGCGGGGGGGCTGAGCACAGATACGCAGTATTTT.

The chain recombines TRBV10-3 with TRBJ1-2; 8 bases line up with TRBD1. Germline V gene data show CDR1 as ENHRY and CDR2 as SYGVKD. The ends lost 9 bases at V and 1 base at J; junction bases unmatched: 13. The CDR3 loop spans 16 amino acids. Here the CDR3 reads CAMGTGPRENNYGYTF. The DNA for the CDR3 is TGTGCCATGGGGACAGGTCCTCGAGAAAATAACTATGGCTACACCTTC.

The sample holds one count of this clone. J is TRBJ1-2 and V is TRBV30, with 9 bases lining up with TRBD1. The germline V gene encodes CDR1 GTSNPN and CDR2 SVGIG (reference sequence). Unmatched junction bases numbered 7, after V lost 5 bases and J lost 6 bases. This CDR3 region has 13 residues. CDR3 nucleotides: TGTGCCTGGGGTCCAGGACAGGGGCATGGCTACACCTTC. Translation gives CAWGPGQGHGYTF.

The V gene is TRBV27, the J gene TRBJ1-2, with D possibly matching TRBD1 (5 bases). V lost 0 bases and J 5 bases, leaving 7 bases between the germline ends. The CDR3 consists of 13 residues. From germline, CDR1 is MNHEY and CDR2 SMNVEV (reference sequence). In DNA, the CDR3 is TGTGCCAGCAGTTTATCGGGGGGGTATGGCTACACCTTC. Its translation: CASSLSGGYGYTF.

The chain links TRBV29-1 to TRBJ1-6; no firm D call. V lost 4 bases and J 6 bases, leaving 10 bases between the germline ends. This CDR3 region has 13 residues. The germline V gene encodes CDR1 SQVTM and CDR2 ANQGSEA. CDR3 nucleotides: TGCAGCGTTGCTGGAGGGATTAATTCACCCCTCCACTTT. As protein: CSVAGGINSPLHF. Complete variable domain (other parts from reference TRBV29-1 and TRBJ1-6): SAVISQKPSRDICQRGTSLTIQCQVDSQVTMMFWYRQQPGQSLTLIATANQGSEATYESGFVIDKFPISRPNLTFSTLTVSNMSPEDSSIYLCSVAGGINSPLHFGNGTRLTVT.

V and J are TRBV5-1 and TRBJ2-1, with unresolved D. CDR1 is SGHRS and CDR2 is YFSETQ in the germline V gene. This CDR3 is 13 amino acids long. V lost 2 bases to trimming and J lost 9 bases, with 12 bases between them. The CDR3 sequence: CASSFWAGSEQFF. CDR3 bases: TGCGCCAGCAGCTTTTGGGCTGGTTCTGAGCAGTTCTTC.